Listed below are T cell receptor beta chains from one sample, sequenced in a study of chemoradiotherapy in HPV16-positive cancers. Clones were sequenced by immunoSEQ multiplex PCR, and TCRdb holds only the in-frame ones, with some missing. Among about 1,100 clones, over 75% were seen once, and the ten largest hold 4.3%. Material: tumor tissue, obtained from a patient who underwent chemoradiotherapy. The source is a human donor with HPV-associated anogenital cancer. The CDR3 runs from the conserved cysteine through the conserved F or W.

V: TRBV5-1; CDR3: CASSLGGGLDTQYF
V: TRBV10-2; CDR3: CASSEYGGTGIETQYF
V: TRBV7-9; CDR3: CASSDRQGANTGELFF
V: TRBV11-3; CDR3: CASSLLGNEQFF
V: TRBV6-1; CDR3: CASSRQTGHNEKLFF
V: TRBV7-8; CDR3: CASSFDASYNEQFF
V: TRBV29-1; CDR3: CSVEPTGWSNTEAFF
V: TRBV2; CDR3: CASSEQGTDTDTQYF
V: TRBV7-3; CDR3: CASSSGGPRETQYF
V: TRBV5-6; CDR3: CASSRGAQTQYF
V: TRBV29-1; CDR3: CSVEDRKGGANVLTF
V: TRBV4-1; CDR3: CASSPGQSSQPQHF
V: TRBV5-6; CDR3: CATQGSRGGTEAFF
V: TRBV19; CDR3: CASSRNRENNQPQHF
V: TRBV9; CDR3: CASSARLSLTGQLYEQYF
V: TRBV11-2; CDR3: CASRLGDRNNSPLHF